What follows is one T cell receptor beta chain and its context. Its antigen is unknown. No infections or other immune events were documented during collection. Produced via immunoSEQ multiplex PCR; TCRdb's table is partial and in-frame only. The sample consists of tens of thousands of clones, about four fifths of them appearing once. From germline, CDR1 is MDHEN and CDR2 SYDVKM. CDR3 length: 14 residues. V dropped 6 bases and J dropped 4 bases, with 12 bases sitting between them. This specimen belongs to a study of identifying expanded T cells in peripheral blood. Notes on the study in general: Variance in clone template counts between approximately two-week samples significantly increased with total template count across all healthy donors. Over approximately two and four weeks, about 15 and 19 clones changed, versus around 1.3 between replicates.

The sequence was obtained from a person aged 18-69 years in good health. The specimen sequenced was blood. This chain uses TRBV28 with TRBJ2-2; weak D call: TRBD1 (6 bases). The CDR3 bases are TGTGCCAGCAGCCAACAGGGTTTCACCGGGGAGCTGTTTTTT. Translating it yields CASSQQGFTGELFF.